Following are 7 T cell receptor beta chains from one sample sequenced in a study of identical twins. TCRdb reprocessed the 5' RACE reads with MiXCR, giving one entry per CDR3 protein. The table has 400,000 to 650,000 distinct CDR3 sequences, 20% to 25% seen once. These same records also appear under a second study, on T cells expressing NK-cell markers.

The source material was CD4+ T cells sorted from blood. The receptors derive from a woman aged 18-29 years in good health.

The chain links TRBV11-3 to TRBJ2-4; no reliable D call. Per germline, CDR1 SGHNT and CDR2 YENEEA. This CDR3 is built from 13 residues. V shed 2 bases and J shed 2 bases, with 4 bases lying between them. CDR3 nucleotide sequence: TGTGCCAGCAGCTTAACATCCAAAAACATTCAGTACTTC. It is translated as CASSLTSKNIQYF.

The V call is TRBV12-3 or TRBV12-4, the J call TRBJ2-7; 8 bases map to TRBD2. V dropped 5 bases and J dropped 3; count of bases not matched to a gene: 9. CDR3 length: 15 residues. The CDR3 reads CASSPGLEGIYEQYF. CDR3 bases: TGTGCCAGCAGTCCGGGACTAGAGGGGATCTACGAGCAGTACTTC.

Comments on this clonotype: Mismatch with germline at one junction end may stem from a read error. J is TRBJ2-7 and V is TRBV7-7, with D possibly TRBD2 on 6 matching bases. This CDR3 spans 11 amino acids. Looked up from germline, CDR1 is SSHAT and CDR2 is FNYEAQ (reference sequence). The CDR3 loop reads CASSPPGSESF. The CDR3, as DNA: TGTGCTAGCAGCCCGCCCGGGAGTGAATCCTTC.

The CDR3 bases are TGCGCCAGCAGCATGGAAGCTTTAGATACGCAGTATTTT. Translation: CASSMEALDTQYF. The V call is TRBV5-1, the J call TRBJ2-3; D remains unclear. V was cut by 4 bases and J by 5 bases, with 11 bases left in between. Germline V gene lookup returns CDR1 SGHRS and CDR2 YFSETQ. The CDR3 extends over 13 amino acids.

This clonotype was seen only once. Germline and junction disagree at one end, which may indicate a read error. The rearrangement joins TRBV11-2 to TRBJ1-6; D is unresolved. Germline values: CDR1 SGHAT, CDR2 FQNNGV. The CDR3 spans 13 residues. CDR3 protein: CDSGRGNNSPLHF. The CDR3 DNA follows: TGTGACAGCGGTCGCGGAAATAATTCACCCCTCCACTTT.

Only a few counts were recorded for this clonotype. This rearrangement joins TRBV20-1 to TRBJ2-4; D unclear. There are 15 residues in the CDR3. The V end was cut by 0 bases, the J end by 1 base, with 10 bases between. The V gene's germline CDR1 is DFQATT and CDR2 SNEGSKA (reference sequence). CDR3 sequence reads: CSARETIAAKNIQYF. The DNA for the CDR3 is TGCAGTGCTAGAGAAACAATCGCGGCCAAAAACATTCAGTACTTC.

This chain's CDR3 is CSAMGLWNTEAFF. The CDR3 nucleotides are TGCAGCGCGATGGGACTGTGGAACACTGAAGCTTTCTTT. The chain joins TRBV29-1 to TRBJ1-1, with D possibly matching TRBD1 (5 bases). Trimming left V 7 bases short and J 1 base short, with 13 bases between. Germline CDR1 reads SQVTM; CDR2 reads ANQGSEA. There are 13 residues in the CDR3.